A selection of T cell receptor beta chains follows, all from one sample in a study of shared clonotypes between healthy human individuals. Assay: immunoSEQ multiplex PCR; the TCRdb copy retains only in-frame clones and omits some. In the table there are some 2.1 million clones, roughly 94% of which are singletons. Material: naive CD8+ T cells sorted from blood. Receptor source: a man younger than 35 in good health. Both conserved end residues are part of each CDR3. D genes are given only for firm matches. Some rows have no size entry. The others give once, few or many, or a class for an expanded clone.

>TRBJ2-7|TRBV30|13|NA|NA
TGTGCCTGGAGTACGGGAAGCTCCTACGAGCAGTACTTC
CAWSTGSSYEQYF
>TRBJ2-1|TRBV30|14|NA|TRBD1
TGTGCCTGGAGTTCCGGGACAGGCAGCAATGAGCAGTTCTTC
CAWSSGTGSNEQFF
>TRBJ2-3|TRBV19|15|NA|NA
TGTGCCAGTACGCGGGAATCGGGCCTGAGAGATACGCAGTATTTT
CASTRESGLRDTQYF
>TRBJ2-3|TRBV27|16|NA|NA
TGTGCCAGCAGTTCGAGTTGGGCCGACCATCCGGATACGCAGTATTTT
CASSSSWADHPDTQYF
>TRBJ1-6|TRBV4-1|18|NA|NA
TGCGCCAGCAGCCAAGAATACGGCGGGGGCGAGGCAGGTTCACCCCTCCACTTT
CASSQEYGGGEAGSPLHF
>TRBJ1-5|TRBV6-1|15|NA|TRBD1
TGTGCCGACAAACAGGGGGTAGAGCCCAATCAGCCCCAGCATTTT
CADKQGVEPNQPQHF
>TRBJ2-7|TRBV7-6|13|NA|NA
TGTGCCAGCAGCTACGGGGACCCCTACGAGCAGTACTTC
CASSYGDPYEQYF
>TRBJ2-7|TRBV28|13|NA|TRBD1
TGTGCCAGCAGTTTTAGACAGGGTAGCGAGCAGTACTTC
CASSFRQGSEQYF
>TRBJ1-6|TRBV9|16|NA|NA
TGTGCCAGCAGCGAGCGCGCAGATACCTATAATTCACCCCTCCACTTT
CASSERADTYNSPLHF
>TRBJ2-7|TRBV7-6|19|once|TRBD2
TGTGCCAGCAGCTCACCCGGGACTAGCGGGACATTAACCGGGGACGAGCAGTACTTC
CASSSPGTSGTLTGDEQYF
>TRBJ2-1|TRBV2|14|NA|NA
TGTGCCAGCAGTACCTGGGGGGCCGGCTATGAGCAGTTCTTC
CASSTWGAGYEQFF
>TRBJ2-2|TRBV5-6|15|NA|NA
TGTGCCAGCAGCTTGATGATGGGGAAGACCGGGGAGCTGTTTTTT
CASSLMMGKTGELFF
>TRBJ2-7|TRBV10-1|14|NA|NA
TGCGCCAGCAGTGAGTCTGACGAATTCTACGAGCAGTACTTC
CASSESDEFYEQYF
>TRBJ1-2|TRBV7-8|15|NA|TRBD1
TGTGCCAGCAGCCGAGGGACAGGAGCTAACTATGGCTACACCTTC
CASSRGTGANYGYTF
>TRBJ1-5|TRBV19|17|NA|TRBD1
TGTGCCAGTAGTAACCCCCTGGGACAGGGGGTGATAGGGGCCCAGCATTTT
CASSNPLGQGVIGAQHF
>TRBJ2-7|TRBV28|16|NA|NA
TGTGCCAGCAGTTCCACGTCCACAGGAGGCGCCTACGAGCAGTACTTC
CASSSTSTGGAYEQYF
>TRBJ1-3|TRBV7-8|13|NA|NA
TGTGCCGGGAGGCCATCCACTGGAAACACCATATATTTT
CAGRPSTGNTIYF
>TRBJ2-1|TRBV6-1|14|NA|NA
TGTGCCAGCAGTGAATGGGCGGTGAACAATGAGCAGTTCTTC
CASSEWAVNNEQFF
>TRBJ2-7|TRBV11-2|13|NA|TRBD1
TGTGCCAGCAGGGGGACAGGTCCCTACGAGCAGTACTTC
CASRGTGPYEQYF
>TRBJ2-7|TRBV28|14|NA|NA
TGTGCCAGCAGTCCCCTTGGGGTTGGAGACGAGCAGTACTTC
CASSPLGVGDEQYF
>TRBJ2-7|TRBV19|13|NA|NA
TGTGCCAGTAGTCCCAGCCTAGGCTACGAGCAGTACTTC
CASSPSLGYEQYF
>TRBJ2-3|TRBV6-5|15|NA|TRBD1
TGTGCCAGCAGTCCGGGACAGGGGGAAATAGATACGCAGTATTTT
CASSPGQGEIDTQYF
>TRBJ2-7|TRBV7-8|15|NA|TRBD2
TGTGCCAGCAGCCCCTTAGCGGGAGGGCCGGGGGAGCAGTACTTC
CASSPLAGGPGEQYF
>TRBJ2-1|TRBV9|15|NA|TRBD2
TGTGCCAGCAGCCCCGGGCCTAGCGGGGACAATGAGCAGTTCTTC
CASSPGPSGDNEQFF
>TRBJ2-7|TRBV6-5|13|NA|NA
TGTGCCAGCAGTTACTCGAGTGTGCTAGAGCAGTACTTC
CASSYSSVLEQYF
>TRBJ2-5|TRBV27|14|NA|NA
TGTGCCAGCAGTTTTCGTCGATGGATGGAGACCCAGTACTTC
CASSFRRWMETQYF
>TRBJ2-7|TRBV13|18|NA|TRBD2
TGTGCCAGCAGCTTGTCCGTCTCTCTAGCGGGAGTGCGGAGCGAGCAGTACTTC
CASSLSVSLAGVRSEQYF
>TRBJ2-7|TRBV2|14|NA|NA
TGTGCCAGCAGTGGGTATCAGGACCATTACGAGCAGTACTTC
CASSGYQDHYEQYF
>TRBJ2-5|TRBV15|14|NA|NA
TGTGCCACCAGCAGGGACAGACTGCAAGGTACCCAGTACTTC
CATSRDRLQGTQYF
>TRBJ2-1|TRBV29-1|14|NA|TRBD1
TGCAGCGTAGAGGACAGGGTCAAATACAATGAGCAGTTCTTC
CSVEDRVKYNEQFF
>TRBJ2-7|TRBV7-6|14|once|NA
TGTGCCAGCAGCTCGGACACGGAATCGGGTGAGCAGTACTTC
CASSSDTESGEQYF
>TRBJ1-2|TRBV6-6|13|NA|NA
TGTGCCAGCACCCCGAGTAAAGACTATGGCTACACCTTC
CASTPSKDYGYTF
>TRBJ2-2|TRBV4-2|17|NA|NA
TGTGCCAGCAGCCAAGGAAACACTCGGGGTCCCCCCGGGGAGCTGTTTTTT
CASSQGNTRGPPGELFF
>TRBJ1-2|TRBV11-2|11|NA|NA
TGTGCCAGCCCCCCGGGAGGAGGCTACACCTTC
CASPPGGGYTF
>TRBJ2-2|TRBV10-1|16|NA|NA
TGCGCCAGCAGTGATCCCCCCTCCAGCGGGACCGGGGAGCTGTTTTTT
CASSDPPSSGTGELFF
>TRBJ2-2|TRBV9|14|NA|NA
TGTGCCAGCAGCGTAGGATTGGGCACCGGGGAGCTGTTTTTT
CASSVGLGTGELFF
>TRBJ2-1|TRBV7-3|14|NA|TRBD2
TGTGCCAGCAGTATGACGGGGGGTTACAATGAGCAGTTCTTC
CASSMTGGYNEQFF
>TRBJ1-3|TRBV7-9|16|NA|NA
TGTGCCAGCAACCTCATCGGGGCCCCCTCTGGAAACACCATATATTTT
CASNLIGAPSGNTIYF
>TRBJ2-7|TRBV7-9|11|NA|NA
TGTGCCAGCGGGACGAGCTACGAGCAGTACTTC
CASGTSYEQYF
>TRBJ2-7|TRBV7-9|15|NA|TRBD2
TGTGCCAGCAGCTCCCCGCCGGGGGGGACCTACGAGCAGTACTTC
CASSSPPGGTYEQYF
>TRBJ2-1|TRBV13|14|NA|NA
TGTGCCAGCAGCCCCGGGGGCTCCTACAATGAGCAGTTCTTC
CASSPGGSYNEQFF
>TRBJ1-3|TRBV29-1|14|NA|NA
TGCAGCGTTGGGACGGAGGGCATCCGAAACACCATATATTTT
CSVGTEGIRNTIYF
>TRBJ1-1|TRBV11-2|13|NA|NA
TGTGCCAGCAGCCCTTGGGGGGACACTGAAGCTTTCTTT
CASSPWGDTEAFF
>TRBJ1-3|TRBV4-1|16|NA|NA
TGCGCCAGCAGCCAAGAATTGGGGTTTCCTGGAAACACCATATATTTT
CASSQELGFPGNTIYF
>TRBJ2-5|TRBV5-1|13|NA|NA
TGCGCCAGCAGCTTGAACCGAGCGGAGACCCAGTACTTC
CASSLNRAETQYF
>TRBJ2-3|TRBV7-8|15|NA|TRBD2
TGTGCCAGCAGCCAGACTAGCGGGAACACAGATACGCAGTATTTT
CASSQTSGNTDTQYF
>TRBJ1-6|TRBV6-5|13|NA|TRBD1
TGTGCCAGCAAGGGGACAGGGGATTCACCCCTCCACTTT
CASKGTGDSPLHF
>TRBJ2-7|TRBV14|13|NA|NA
TGTGCCAGCAGCCGAGTGACAGCCTACGAGCAGTACTTC
CASSRVTAYEQYF
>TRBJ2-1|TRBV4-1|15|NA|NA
TGCGCCAGCAGCCAAGTACAGGGATTGGGCAATGAGCAGTTCTTC
CASSQVQGLGNEQFF
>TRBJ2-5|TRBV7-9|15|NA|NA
TGTGCCAGCAGCTCCTCGGACAGATTACAAGAGACCCAGTACTTC
CASSSSDRLQETQYF
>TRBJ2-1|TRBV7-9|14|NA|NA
TGTGCCAGCAGCCCTGGATGGCCATACAATGAGCAGTTCTTC
CASSPGWPYNEQFF
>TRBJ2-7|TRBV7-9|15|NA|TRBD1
TGTGCCAGCAGCTCGCTCCGGGACAGCTCCTACGAGCAGTACTTC
CASSSLRDSSYEQYF
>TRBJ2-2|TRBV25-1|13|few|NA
TGTGCCAGCAGTGCGCAGGGAGCCGGGGAGCTGTTTTTT
CASSAQGAGELFF
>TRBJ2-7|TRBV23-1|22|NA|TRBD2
TGCGCCAGCAGTCATAGCCCCCCTTTAGCGGGAGAATGTATTAGAGGCGTATACGAGCAGTACTTC
CASSHSPPLAGECIRGVYEQYF
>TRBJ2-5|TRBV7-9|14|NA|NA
TGTGCCAGCACCTTCCAGGGGGGGGGAGAGACCCAGTACTTC
CASTFQGGGETQYF
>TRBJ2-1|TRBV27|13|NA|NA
TGTGCCAGCAGTCTCCGCGCGGACAATGAGCAGTTCTTC
CASSLRADNEQFF
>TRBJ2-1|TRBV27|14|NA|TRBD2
TGTGCCAGCAGTTTGGGAGGGACTCGGGTGGAGCAGTTCTTC
CASSLGGTRVEQFF
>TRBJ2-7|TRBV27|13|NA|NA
TGTGCCAGCAGTTTAGGGGCCAAGTACGAGCAGTACTTC
CASSLGAKYEQYF